Listed below are T cell receptor beta chains from one sample, sequenced in a study of shared clonotypes between healthy human individuals. Here immunoSEQ multiplex PCR was the method, and the copy in TCRdb shows in-frame clones only, minus some. Of millions of clones in the sample, more than 80% were seen once. The sample taken for sequencing was naive CD4+ T cells sorted from blood. The receptor set was obtained from a young man in good health. Each CDR3 is given with its conserved first and last residue. Each record gives: D gene, V gene, J gene, clone size, CDR3 protein, CDR3 DNA. The D gene is left open where the match is weak. Size is stated for part of the rows, as once, few or many counts, or as a class when the clone is expanded.

.	TRBV19	TRBJ2-7	.	CASSTPGGKGGYEQYF	TGTGCCAGTAGTACCCCCGGGGGGAAGGGGGGCTACGAGCAGTACTTC
TRBD1	TRBV25-1	TRBJ1-1	.	CASSATGKLDTEAFF	TGTGCCAGCAGTGCGACAGGGAAGTTGGACACTGAAGCTTTCTTT
TRBD1	TRBV7-8	TRBJ1-2	.	CASSRRDRGGYTF	TGTGCCAGCAGCCGTCGGGACAGGGGGGGCTACACCTTC
.	TRBV15	TRBJ1-1	few	CATSRSQGSVGFF	TGTGCCACCAGCAGATCTCAGGGGTCTGTTGGTTTCTTT
TRBD1	TRBV11-3	TRBJ2-7	.	CASSSDRGGEQYF	TGTGCCAGCAGCTCTGACAGGGGGGGCGAGCAGTACTTC
.	TRBV27	TRBJ2-3	once	CASSFGYTDTQYF	TGTGCCAGCAGTTTCGGGTATACAGATACGCAGTATTTT
.	TRBV5-1	TRBJ1-5	few	CASSPEGLGSNQPQHF	TGCGCCAGCAGCCCGGAGGGTCTTGGGAGCAATCAGCCCCAGCATTTT
.	TRBV18	TRBJ1-3	few	CASSPTDGRNTIYF	TGTGCCAGCTCACCAACGGATGGACGAAACACCATATATTTT
.	TRBV13	TRBJ2-4	.	CASSLGRGSQELQYF	TGTGCCAGCAGCTTAGGCCGAGGCTCCCAGGAGCTTCAGTACTTC
.	TRBV18	TRBJ1-2	.	CASSSGQGYGYTF	TGTGCCAGCTCATCGGGACAAGGCTATGGCTACACCTTC